This entry is about one TCR beta chain. The data were taken from a study of CD8 T cells in Susac syndrome. An input of about 0.5 to 1 ug of RNA was subjected to reverse transcription using random hexamers. MiXCR, applied by TCRdb to the immunoSEQ multiplex PCR reads, yields one record per CDR3 protein. Among about 180,000 distinct CDR3 sequences listed, 95% were seen once. This clonotype was sampled from a human donor with multiple sclerosis. The sample comprised CD8+ T cells from PBMCs.

CDR3 in DNA: TGTGCCAGCAGCTTAAGCGGCGGCGAGACCCAGTACTTC. Amino acids: CASSLSGGETQYF. The chain links TRBV13 to TRBJ2-5; D may be TRBD2 (5 bases). This CDR3 contains 13 residues. Germline CDR1 and CDR2: PRHDT and FYEKMQ (reference sequence). Between the trimmed V and J ends, which lost 2 bases and 5 bases, there was a span of 9 bases.